One sample yielded the 12 T cell receptor beta chains listed below, sequenced in a study of cytomegalovirus exposure and HLA in healthy donors. Assay used: immunoSEQ multiplex PCR; TCRdb lists only in-frame clones, some missing. The table lists approximately 60,000 clones, about 92% of them singletons. Sequencing was done on a sample of PBMCs. The origin of the receptors is a young woman in good health and CMV-seronegative.

This clone was detected a few times. This chain connects TRBV4-3 to TRBJ2-3, with unresolved D. The V gene lost 0 bases and the J gene lost 2 bases, with 12 bases spanning the gap. Per the germline V gene, CDR1 is LGHNA and CDR2 is YSLEER. The CDR3 contains 16 residues. CDR3 in DNA: TGCGCCAGCAGCCAAGATAAGAACGAGTACACAGATACGCAGTATTTT. It translates to CASSQDKNEYTDTQYF.

The chain joins TRBV6-4 to TRBJ2-3, with 14 bases aligning to TRBD2. The J segment lost 5 bases and the V segment lost 3 bases, leaving 4 bases of the junction unmatched. CDR1 MRHNA and CDR2 SNTAGT come from the germline V gene. This CDR3 is built from 16 residues. The CDR3 bases are TGTGCCAGCAGTGAGACTAGCGGGGGGGGACGAGATACGCAGTATTTT. Its protein is CASSETSGGGRDTQYF.

The rearrangement joins TRBV11-3 to TRBJ1-2, with TRBD1 matching over 7 bases. The J segment lost 8 bases and the V segment lost 1 base, leaving 19 bases of the junction unmatched. Per germline, CDR1 SGHNT and CDR2 YENEEA. The CDR3 has 18 amino acids. This CDR3 is CASSLVEGGAYHARGYTF. DNA of the CDR3: TGTGCCAGCAGCTTAGTTGAAGGGGGCGCTTACCACGCGCGCGGCTACACCTTC.

The genes are TRBV4-1 and TRBJ1-2; maybe TRBD1 (5 bases). Germline V lookup: CDR1 MGHRA, CDR2 YSYEKL. V gave up 2 bases and J gave up 3 bases, with 10 bases separating them. CDR3 length: 14 amino acids. The CDR3 reads CASSQQGVYYGYTF. Here the CDR3 DNA reads TGCGCCAGCAGCCAACAGGGTGTCTACTATGGCTACACCTTC.

The gene calls are TRBV18 and TRBJ1-5; D is perhaps TRBD1 (5 bases). The CDR3 sequence is 15 residues long. CDR1 and CDR2 (germline): KGHSH, LQKENI. Trimming removed 3 bases at V and 3 bases at J, with 12 bases between. Here the CDR3 DNA reads TGTGCCAGCTCACCGGGGCAGACGGACAATCAGCCCCAGCATTTT. This encodes CASSPGQTDNQPQHF. The full variable domain, in which reference TRBV18 and TRBJ1-5 provide the parts outside the CDR3, is NAGVMQNPRHLVRRRGQEARLRCSPMKGHSHVYWYRQLPEEGLKFMVYLQKENIIDESGMPKERFSAEFPKEGPSILRIQQVVRGDSAAYFCASSPGQTDNQPQHFGDGTRLSIL.

The chain carries TRBV9 and TRBJ1-4, with 9 bases identical to TRBD1. The CDR3 runs 15 residues. Germline V gene data show CDR1 as SGDLS and CDR2 as YYNGEE. V lost 0 bases, J lost 5 bases, and 2 bases stayed unmatched. CDR3 coding DNA: TGTGCCAGCAGCGTAGAGGGGACAGGGAATGAAAAACTGTTTTTT. Its translation is CASSVEGTGNEKLFF. The full variable domain, rest sourced from reference TRBV9 and TRBJ1-4, is DSGVTQTPKHLITATGQRVTLRCSPRSGDLSVYWYQQSLDQGLQFLIQYYNGEERAKGNILERFSAQQFPDLHSELNLSSLELGDSALYFCASSVEGTGNEKLFFGSGTQLSVL.

The V call is TRBV11-2, the J call TRBJ2-2, with D possibly being TRBD1 (5 bases). V was cut by 2 bases and J by 2 bases, with 18 bases left in between. CDR3 length equals 18 residues. Germline-derived CDR1 and CDR2 are SGHAT and FQNNGV. The DNA for the CDR3 is TGTGCCAGCAGCTTATTAAGGGGCTGGGGATATAACACCGGGGAGCTGTTTTTT. Amino acid sequence: CASSLLRGWGYNTGELFF.

This chain joins TRBV4-3 and TRBJ2-7, with D perhaps matching TRBD1 (8 bases). Trimming took 3 bases from V and 2 from J, leaving 17 bases between them. Germline values: CDR1 LGHNA, CDR2 YSLEER. The CDR3 totals 16 residues. In DNA, the CDR3 is TGCGCCAGCAGCCAGGGGGGGACAGGACTAACCTACGAGCAGTACGTC. Protein: CASSQGGTGLTYEQYV.

This clone was recorded once. This chain uses TRBV23-1 with TRBJ1-6; D call uncertain. TRBV23-1 is placed among ORFs of uncertain function. This CDR3 region has 11 residues. The V gene lost 6 bases and the J gene lost 10 bases, with 7 bases spanning the gap. CDR3: CASRWRSPLHF. The CDR3 coding sequence is TGCGCCAGCAGGTGGAGGTCACCCCTCCACTTT.

The chain is built from TRBV30 and TRBJ2-1, with 9 positions matching TRBD1. CDR3 size: 16 residues. V shed 1 base, J shed 4 bases, and the junction held 8 bases outside the gene matches. Germline assignment: CDR1 GTSNPN and CDR2 SVGIG (reference sequence). The CDR3 region has the DNA TGTGCCTGGAGTGGCCAAACAGGGGGCGCTTACAATGAGCAGTTCTTC. Translating gives CAWSGQTGGAYNEQFF.

This CDR3 reads CASSQDILFGGRYGYTF. The CDR3 nucleotides are TGCGCCAGCAGCCAAGATATCCTCTTCGGGGGGCGCTATGGCTACACCTTC. The rearrangement links TRBV4-1 to TRBJ1-2, with D perhaps matching TRBD1 (6 bases). The CDR3 totals 17 residues. Germline V CDR1 and CDR2: MGHRA, YSYEKL. Trimming took 0 bases from V and 4 from J, leaving 18 bases between them.

This clone was detected only once. The chain recombines TRBV5-1 with TRBJ2-3; TRBD2 agrees at 11 bases. V was clipped by 4 bases and J by 5 bases; unmatched bases: 12. In germline, CDR1 is SGHRS, CDR2 YFSETQ. The CDR3 spans 17 residues. The CDR3 loop reads CASSPVGSGRAGDTQYF. CDR3 nucleotide sequence: TGCGCCAGCAGCCCCGTCGGTAGCGGGAGGGCGGGAGATACGCAGTATTTT.